Presented here are 25 T cell receptor beta chains from one specimen sequenced in a study of blood T cell repertoires in COVID-19. TCRdb keeps only in-frame clones here, not all; method: immunoSEQ multiplex PCR. This sample has 200,000 to 250,000 clones; about 85% occur once, and the top ten carry roughly a tenth. Sequencing was done on a sample of peripheral blood. Source of these receptors: a woman between 50 and 59 years old with COVID-19, enrolled during active disease.

This clone was counted a few times. V gene TRBV7-2 combines with J gene TRBJ2-3; 13 nucleotides agree with TRBD2. The junction had 4 bases not matched to a gene; V was cut back by 5 bases and J by 5 bases. CDR3 size: 15 residues. Germline lookup yields CDR1 SGHTA and CDR2 FQGNSA. CDR3 nucleotide sequence: TGTGCCAGCAGCGTTGGGACTAGCGGGGTAGATACGCAGTATTTT. It codes for CASSVGTSGVDTQYF.

This clone was seen a single time. The V gene is TRBV10-3, the J gene TRBJ1-6; D possibly corresponds to TRBD1 (5 bases). The length of the CDR3 is 15 residues. V dropped 6 bases and J dropped 4 bases, with 13 bases sitting between them. CDR1 is ENHRY and CDR2 is SYGVKD in the germline V gene. The chain's CDR3 is CAISTETAYNSPLHF. The CDR3 DNA is TGTGCCATCAGCACGGAGACAGCTTATAATTCACCCCTCCACTTT.

V is TRBV3-1 (or the pseudogene TRBV3-2) and J is TRBJ1-1; no clear D gene. Germline values: CDR1 LGHDT, CDR2 YNNKEL (reference sequence). The V and J ends lost 1 base and 3 bases respectively, with 6 bases between them. The CDR3 runs 13 residues. The CDR3 coding sequence is TGTGCCAGCAGCCAAGGGCTTCACACTGAAGCTTTCTTT. It encodes CASSQGLHTEAFF.

The gene calls are TRBV30 and TRBJ1-5, with D possibly being TRBD1 (5 bases). The CDR3 is 16 residues long. Germline V gives CDR1 GTSNPN, CDR2 SVGIG (reference sequence). The germline V and J ends were trimmed by 2 bases and 4 bases, with 18 bases remaining between them. Here the CDR3 reads CAWSINQGVLNQPQHF. The CDR3 region has the DNA TGTGCCTGGAGTATTAATCAAGGGGTTCTTAATCAGCCCCAGCATTTT.

In this sample, this clone turned up a few times. The chain couples TRBV10-3 to TRBJ1-2; a weak D match, TRBD1 (5 bases). V lost 3 bases and J 7 bases, leaving 6 bases between the germline ends. The CDR3 spans 11 residues. CDR1 ENHRY and CDR2 SYGVKD come from the germline V gene. CDR3 sequence reads: CAISDQGGYTF. CDR3 DNA: TGTGCCATCAGTGATCAGGGTGGCTACACCTTC.

The chain links TRBV12-3 or TRBV12-4 to TRBJ2-3, with D uncertain. CDR3 length: 12 amino acids. The ends were cut back, 3 bases at V and 5 bases at J, with 6 bases in the middle. CDR3 DNA: TGTGCCAGCAGTTTTTTTCAAGATACGCAGTATTTT. It translates to CASSFFQDTQYF.

This clone was counted only a few times. The V gene is TRBV9, the J gene TRBJ1-2; D gene uncertain. V was trimmed by 3 bases and J by 2 bases, leaving 5 bases between them. The germline CDR1 and CDR2 sequences are SGDLS and YYNGEE. The CDR3 runs to 12 residues. CDR3 bases: TGTGCCAGCAGCGCAAGCAACTATGGCTACACCTTC. It specifies CASSASNYGYTF.

The CDR3 bases are TGCGCCAGCAGCCCCGGGACAGGGATAAATGAGCAGTTCTTC. Translated: CASSPGTGINEQFF. This chain uses TRBV5-1 with TRBJ2-1; the match to TRBD1 covers 9 bases. Germline trimming cut 4 bases from V and 7 bases from J; bases unmatched to any gene: 6. This CDR3 is 14 amino acids long. Germline CDR1 is SGHRS and CDR2 is YFSETQ.

The V and J genes are TRBV5-1 and TRBJ2-5; a possible D gene is TRBD2 (7 bases). Germline V gene data show CDR1 as SGHRS and CDR2 as YFSETQ. V shed 2 bases and J shed 2 bases, with 13 bases lying between them. The CDR3 runs 15 residues. CDR3 sequence: CASSFGGGPQETQYF. DNA for the CDR3: TGCGCCAGCAGCTTCGGCGGGGGCCCTCAAGAGACCCAGTACTTC.

V gene TRBV7-8 combines with J gene TRBJ1-6; TRBD1 matches at 8 bases. The CDR3 loop spans 15 amino acids. The germline gives CDR1 SGHVS, CDR2 FQNEAQ. V trimming: 2 bases; J trimming: 6 bases; junction bases outside the gene matches: 3. CDR3 DNA: TGTGCCAGCAGCTTAACGGACAGGGTTAATTCACCCCTCCACTTT. Translation: CASSLTDRVNSPLHF.

The chain employs TRBV6-4 and TRBJ1-2; weak D call: TRBD1 (6 bases). The CDR3 extends over 12 amino acids. Germline V gene sequence: CDR1 MRHNA, CDR2 SNTAGT. Trimming cost V 5 bases and J 9 bases, with 13 bases left between them. In DNA form, the CDR3 reads TGTGCCAGCAGTCCGGGTGGGGGCCGCTACACCTTC. Translating gives CASSPGGGRYTF.

V gene TRBV5-1 combines with J gene TRBJ1-2; a possible D gene is TRBD1 (6 bases). V lost 2 bases, J lost 5 bases, and 10 bases lay in between. The CDR3 contains 13 residues. Germline V CDR1 and CDR2: SGHRS, YFSETQ. The CDR3 nucleotides are TGCGCCAGCAGCTTTGGACAGCCATATGGCTACACCTTC. This translates into CASSFGQPYGYTF.

This clone was counted between two and nine times. V and J are TRBV14 and TRBJ2-7; D might be TRBD2 (5 bases). CDR1 and CDR2 from the germline V gene are SGHDN and FVKESK. V lost 1 base to trimming and J lost 8 bases, with 15 bases between them. The CDR3 consists of 14 residues. The CDR3 loop is CASSQGPPTTQQYF. In DNA form, the CDR3 reads TGTGCCAGCAGCCAAGGTCCGCCGACTACACAGCAGTACTTC.

This sequence joins TRBV5-1 and TRBJ2-3; a possible D gene is TRBD2 (6 bases). CDR1 and CDR2 from the germline V gene are SGHRS and YFSETQ. The CDR3 runs to 12 residues. Trimming left V 3 bases short and J 6 bases short, with 8 bases between. The CDR3 DNA sequence: TGCGCCAGCAGCTCAGCGGGTGATACGCAGTATTTT. This encodes CASSSAGDTQYF.

V and J are TRBV2 and TRBJ1-2; a weak D match, TRBD1 (5 bases). This CDR3 is 13 amino acids long. V shed 7 bases and J shed 13 bases, with 22 bases lying between them. CDR1 and CDR2 (germline): SNHLY, FYNNEI. CDR3 protein: CASNAQANGRGTF. In DNA, the CDR3 is TGTGCCAGCAACGCCCAGGCAAACGGGAGGGGCACCTTC.

This clone was detected only a few times. V gene TRBV7-8 combines with J gene TRBJ2-7; 7 bases line up with TRBD1. Germline loops: CDR1 SGHVS, CDR2 FQNEAQ. CDR3 length: 12 amino acids. V trimming: 7 bases; J trimming: 6 bases; junction bases outside the gene matches: 6. This chain's CDR3 is CASTPGGFEQYF. CDR3 sequence (DNA): TGTGCCAGCACCCCAGGGGGATTCGAGCAGTACTTC. Filled out from reference TRBV7-8 and TRBJ2-7, the complete variable domain reads GAGVSQSPRYKVAKRGQDVALRCDPISGHVSLFWYQQALGQGPEFLTYFQNEAQLDKSGLPSDRFFAERPEGSVSTLKIQRTQQEDSAVYLCASTPGGFEQYFGPGTRLTVT.

The J gene is TRBJ2-7, the V gene TRBV11-3; D is possibly TRBD1 (5 bases). The CDR3 runs 14 residues. Germline V gives CDR1 SGHNT, CDR2 YENEEA. V lost 2 bases to trimming and J lost 1 base, with 9 bases between them. CDR3 protein: CASSLRGLSYEQYF. CDR3 DNA sequence: TGTGCCAGCAGCTTAAGGGGCCTTTCCTACGAGCAGTACTTC.

CDR3 bases: TGCGCCAGCAGCTTGACTATCGGGGCCTACAATGAGCAGTTCTTC. Amino acid sequence: CASSLTIGAYNEQFF. J is TRBJ2-1 and V is TRBV5-1; weak D call: TRBD2 (5 bases). Per the germline V gene, CDR1 is SGHRS and CDR2 is YFSETQ. This CDR3 is 15 amino acids long. Deletions cut 1 base from V and 2 bases from J, with 10 bases between. The full variable domain, with the rest looked up from reference TRBV5-1 and TRBJ2-1, is KAGVTQTPRYLIKTRGQQVTLSCSPISGHRSVSWYQQTPGQGLQFLFEYFSETQRNKGNFPGRFSGRQFSNSRSEMNVSTLELGDSALYLCASSLTIGAYNEQFFGPGTRLTVL.

The chain joins TRBV19 to TRBJ2-5; D remains unclear. Germline CDR1 and CDR2: LNHDA and SQIVND (reference sequence). V was clipped by 3 bases and J by 0 bases, with 2 bases between them. The CDR3 contains 12 residues. CDR3 residues: CASSINQETQYF. The CDR3 DNA reads TGTGCCAGTAGTATTAACCAAGAGACCCAGTACTTC.

The chain uses TRBV7-6 and TRBJ1-5, with D uncertain. CDR1 is SGHVS and CDR2 is FNYEAQ in the germline V gene. Trimming took 5 bases from V and 0 from J, leaving 11 bases between them. The length of the CDR3 is 15 residues. CDR3 coding DNA: TGTGCCAGCAGCGCGACACCAGCTAGCAATCAGCCCCAGCATTTT. This translates into CASSATPASNQPQHF.

The chain recombines TRBV5-1 with TRBJ2-3, with D maybe TRBD2 (6 bases). CDR1 and CDR2 (germline): SGHRS, YFSETQ. This CDR3 contains 16 residues. V lost 2 bases and J lost 4, with 17 bases in between. The CDR3 DNA follows: TGCGCCAGCAGCTTCGGGGGTAGTCTAGGGGCAGATACGCAGTATTTT. The encoded protein is CASSFGGSLGADTQYF.

This chain joins TRBV7-8 and TRBJ2-5; D might be TRBD1 (6 bases). This CDR3 region has 15 residues. V lost 7 bases, J lost 5 bases, and 20 bases lay in between. Looked up from germline, CDR1 is SGHVS and CDR2 is FQNEAQ. Written as DNA, the CDR3 is TGTGCCAGCACCATAACAGGGTTCCGTCGTGAGACCCAGTACTTC. Its protein product is CASTITGFRRETQYF.

J is TRBJ1-4 and V is TRBV3-1 (or the pseudogene TRBV3-2), with 11 bases identical to TRBD1. The ends lost 3 bases at V and 8 bases at J; junction bases unmatched: 2. The germline gives CDR1 LGHDT, CDR2 YNNKEL (reference sequence). This CDR3 is built from 14 residues. Written as DNA, the CDR3 is TGTGCCAGCAGCCACCGGACAGGGGGCGAAAAACTGTTTTTT. Amino acid sequence: CASSHRTGGEKLFF.

V usage is TRBV5-1 and J usage is TRBJ2-3, with 7 positions matching TRBD1. Germline V lookup: CDR1 SGHRS, CDR2 YFSETQ. V shed 1 base, J shed 6 bases, and the junction held 8 bases outside the gene matches. This CDR3 region has 15 residues. This chain's CDR3 is CASSLIGGAYDTQYF. In DNA, the CDR3 is TGCGCCAGCAGCTTGATAGGGGGCGCGTACGATACGCAGTATTTT.

The chain couples TRBV5-6 to TRBJ2-7; 9 bases map to TRBD1. The CDR3 contains 13 residues. The V and J ends lost 4 bases and 6 bases, in that order; junction bases with no gene match: 5. The germline gives CDR1 SGHDT, CDR2 YYEEEE. The CDR3 is CASSTTGGFEQYV. The CDR3 DNA follows: TGTGCCAGCAGCACCACAGGGGGCTTCGAGCAGTACGTC.